This T cell receptor beta chain was recorded in a study of CD8+CD57+ T cells in acquired aplastic anemia. Study overall: Among healthy donors, CD4+ cells averaged about 10 million reads.

Genomic DNA, the template, was used for profiling of the TCR beta VDJ and CDR3. TCRdb redid the calling of the reads with MiXCR, one entry per CDR3 protein. The sample shows fewer than 200,000 distinct CDR3 sequences, 55% to 70% of them seen only once. This clonotype was detected a few times. Its antigen is as yet unknown. Study outcomes and limitations: A set of some 28 CD8+ CDR3 sequences was shared between patients and controls, and these sequences appeared highly expressed in patients. Controls did not differ significantly from patients in CD8+ Simpson's diversity.

CDR1 and CDR2 (germline): SGHVS, FQNEAQ. This CDR3 region has 17 residues. Germline trimming cut 5 bases from V and 3 bases from J; bases unmatched to any gene: 14. The clonotype was recovered from a human donor in good health. The sequencing input was sorted CD4+, CD8+, or CD8+CD57+ T cells (not recorded which) from PBMCs. J is TRBJ2-3 and V is TRBV7-8; 7 bases line up with TRBD2. The CDR3 DNA reads TGTGCCAGCAGCCATCCCCGTGGCGGGAGCTGGACAGATACGCAGTATTTT. The encoded protein is CASSHPRGGSWTDTQYF.